By share of the sample, the clone carrying this TCR beta chain is medium-sized. Its antigen is unidentified. In the authors' methods: Across clinicopathological groups, CDR3 differences served as the basis for building a distant-metastasis classifier for papillary thyroid cancer. Via MiXCR, TCRdb re-called the PCR reads. For this entry, the V and J calls and clone size follow TCRdb and not the study's own pipeline. Of about 7,900 clones in the sample, approximately 27% were seen once. The sample belongs to a study of metastatic and nonmetastatic thyroid tumors. Overall study: For malignant and benign thyroid patients, tumor or nodule tissue and blood were the sources whose repertoires were compared.

Whole-study findings and limits: Reportedly, malignant thyroid tumors had significantly higher TCR beta diversity than benign nodules, in blood and tumor.

V lost 4 bases to trimming and J lost 4 bases, with 8 bases between them. This CDR3 region has 12 residues. Germline-derived CDR1 and CDR2 are LGHDT and YNNKEL (reference sequence). No patient received treatment before thyroid surgery. Sequenced: adjacent normal tissue. The V and J genes are TRBV3-1 and TRBJ2-7; perhaps TRBD1 as D (5 bases). The TCR sequence derives from a female donor with papillary thyroid cancer or a benign thyroid nodule (not recorded which). Some clones in this sample may be carry-over from other donors' samples. DNA of the CDR3: TGTGCCAGCAGCCGGTCAGGGTACGAGCAGTACTTC. The encoded protein is CASSRSGYEQYF.